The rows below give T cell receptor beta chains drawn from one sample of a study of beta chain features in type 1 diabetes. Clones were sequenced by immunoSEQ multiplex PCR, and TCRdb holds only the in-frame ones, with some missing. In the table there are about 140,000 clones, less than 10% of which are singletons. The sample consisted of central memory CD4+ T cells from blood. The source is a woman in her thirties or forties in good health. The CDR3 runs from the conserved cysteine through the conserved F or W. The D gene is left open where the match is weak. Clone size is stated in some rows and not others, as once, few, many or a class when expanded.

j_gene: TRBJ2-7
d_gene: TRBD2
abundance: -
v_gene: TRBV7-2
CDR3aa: CASSLTSGVLYEQYF
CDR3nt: TGTGCCAGCAGCTTGACCAGCGGGGTCCTCTACGAGCAGTACTTC

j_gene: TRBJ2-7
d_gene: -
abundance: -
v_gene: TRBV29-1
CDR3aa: CSHREGYEQYF
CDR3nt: TGCAGCCACCGAGAGGGCTACGAGCAGTACTTC

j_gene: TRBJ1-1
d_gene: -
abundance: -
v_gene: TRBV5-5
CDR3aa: CASSLATVNTEAFF
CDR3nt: TGTGCCAGCAGCTTAGCCACTGTGAACACTGAAGCTTTCTTT

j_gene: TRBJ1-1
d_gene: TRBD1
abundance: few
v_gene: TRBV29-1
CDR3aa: CSVDDRVTEAFF
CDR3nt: TGCAGCGTTGACGACAGGGTTACTGAAGCTTTCTTT

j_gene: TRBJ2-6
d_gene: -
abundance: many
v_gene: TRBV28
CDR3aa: CASTAPGLGGSGANVLTF
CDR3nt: TGTGCCAGCACCGCCCCGGGGCTCGGGGGCTCTGGGGCCAACGTCCTGACTTTC

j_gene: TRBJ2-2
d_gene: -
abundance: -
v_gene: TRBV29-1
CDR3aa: CSVVGGLAGELFF
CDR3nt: TGCAGCGTTGTGGGAGGCCTCGCCGGGGAGCTGTTTTTT

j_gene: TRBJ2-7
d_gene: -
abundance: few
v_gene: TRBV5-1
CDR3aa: CASSPGTLPTYEQYF
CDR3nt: TGCGCCAGCAGCCCAGGGACTTTACCTACCTACGAGCAGTACTTC

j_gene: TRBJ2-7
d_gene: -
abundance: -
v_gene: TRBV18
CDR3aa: CASSPPTRGYEQYF
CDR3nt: TGTGCCAGCTCACCACCGACTAGGGGCTACGAGCAGTACTTC

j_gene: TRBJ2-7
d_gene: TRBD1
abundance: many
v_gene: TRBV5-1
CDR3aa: CASSLDRGDEQYF
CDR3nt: TGCGCCAGCAGCCTGGACAGGGGCGACGAGCAGTACTTC

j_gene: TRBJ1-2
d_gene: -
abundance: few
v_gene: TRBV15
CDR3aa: CATSRGRNRDYGYTF
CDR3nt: TGTGCCACCAGCAGAGGCCGGAACAGGGACTATGGCTACACCTTC

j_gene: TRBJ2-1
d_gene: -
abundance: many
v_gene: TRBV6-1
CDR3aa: CASNRENNEQFF
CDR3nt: TGTGCCAGCAATCGGGAGAACAATGAGCAGTTCTTC

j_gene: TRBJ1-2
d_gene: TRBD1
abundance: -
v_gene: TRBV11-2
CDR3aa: CASSLGQGANYGYTF
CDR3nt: TGTGCCAGCAGCTTGGGACAGGGAGCTAACTATGGCTACACCTTC

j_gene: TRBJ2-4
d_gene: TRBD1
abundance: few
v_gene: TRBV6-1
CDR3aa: CASSEAMVGTGRNIQYF
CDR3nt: TGTGCCAGCAGTGAAGCCATGGTTGGGACAGGGCGGAACATTCAGTACTTC

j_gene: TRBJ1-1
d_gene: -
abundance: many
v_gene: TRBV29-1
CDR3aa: CSVAGQQDTEAFF
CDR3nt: TGCAGCGTTGCCGGACAGCAGGACACTGAAGCTTTCTTT

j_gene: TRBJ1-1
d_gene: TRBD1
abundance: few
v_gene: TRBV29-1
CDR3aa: CSIYRGRNTEAFF
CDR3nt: TGCAGCATCTACAGGGGGCGGAACACTGAAGCTTTCTTT

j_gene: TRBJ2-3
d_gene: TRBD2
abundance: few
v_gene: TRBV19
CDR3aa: CASSILSGGALDTQYF
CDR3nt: TGTGCCAGTAGTATACTCAGCGGGGGGGCCCTAGATACGCAGTATTTT

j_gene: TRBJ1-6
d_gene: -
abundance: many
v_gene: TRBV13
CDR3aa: CASSQQRAGNSPLHF
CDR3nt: TGTGCCAGCAGCCAACAGCGGGCGGGTAATTCACCCCTCCACTTT

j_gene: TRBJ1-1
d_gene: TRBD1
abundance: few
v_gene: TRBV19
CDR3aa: CASSIQGARLAFF
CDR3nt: TGTGCCAGTAGTATACAGGGGGCCCGGTTAGCTTTCTTT

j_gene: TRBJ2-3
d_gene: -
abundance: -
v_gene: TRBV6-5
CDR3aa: CASRPPGTDTQYF
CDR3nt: TGTGCCAGCAGGCCCCCAGGCACAGATACGCAGTATTTT

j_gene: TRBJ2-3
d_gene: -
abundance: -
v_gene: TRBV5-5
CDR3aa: CASSLSTSTDTQYF
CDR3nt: TGTGCCAGCAGCTTGTCCACTAGCACAGATACGCAGTATTTT

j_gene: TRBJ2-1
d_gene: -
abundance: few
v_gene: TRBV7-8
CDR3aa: CASRQTPTSYNEQFF
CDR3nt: TGTGCCAGCAGGCAGACACCAACCTCCTACAATGAGCAGTTCTTC

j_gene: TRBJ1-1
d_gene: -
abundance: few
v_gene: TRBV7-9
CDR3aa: CASSLEGGTEAFF
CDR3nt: TGTGCCAGCAGCTTAGAAGGGGGCACTGAAGCTTTCTTT

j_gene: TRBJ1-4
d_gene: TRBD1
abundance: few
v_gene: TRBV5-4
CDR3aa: CASSLAGTGGEKLFF
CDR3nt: TGTGCCAGCAGCTTGGCCGGGACAGGGGGTGAAAAACTGTTTTTT

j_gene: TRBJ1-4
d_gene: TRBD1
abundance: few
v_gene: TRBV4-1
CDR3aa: CASSPGQGVLTNEKLFF
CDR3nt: TGCGCCAGCAGCCCTGGACAGGGGGTTCTGACTAATGAAAAACTGTTTTTT